The entry below describes one T cell receptor beta chain. This sample was taken from a study of cytomegalovirus exposure and HLA in healthy donors. The CDR3 loop spans 15 amino acids. CDR1 and CDR2 from the germline V gene are SGHRS and YFSETQ. The junction had 7 bases not matched to a gene; V was cut back by 4 bases and J by 6 bases. PCR primers comprised 60 Vbeta and 13 Jbeta primers. Clones were sequenced by immunoSEQ multiplex PCR, and TCRdb holds only the in-frame ones, with some missing. This table holds about 190,000 clones, roughly four fifths found once. The sample was PBMCs. The chain carries TRBV5-1 and TRBJ2-7; 13 bases line up with TRBD2. The sequence derives from a young woman in good health and CMV-seropositive. The CDR3 reads CASSQGLAGSSEQYF. For the CDR3, the DNA is TGCGCCAGCAGCCAGGGACTAGCGGGAAGCAGCGAGCAGTACTTC.